These 17 T cell receptor beta chains share one sample of origin, sequenced in a study of T cell repertoires in cytomegalovirus infection. Their specific antigens are unknown. TCRdb passed the reads through MiXCR, listing each CDR3 protein once. The table includes 750,000 to 950,000 distinct CDR3 sequences, just under 30% detected once. Sequenced here: cultured CD8+ T cells from PBMCs, sampled from culture after CMV antigen stimulation. Receptor source: a human donor in good health (CMV status not recorded). Some clones in this sample may be carry-over from other donors' samples.

The rearrangement uses TRBV5-6 and TRBJ1-2; tentatively, D is TRBD1 (6 bases). The CDR3 is made up of 14 amino acids. The germline V and J ends were trimmed by 0 bases and 2 bases, with 8 bases remaining between them. Germline CDR1 reads SGHDT; CDR2 reads YYEEEE. The CDR3: CASSLVGQNYGYTF. CDR3 DNA: TGTGCCAGCAGCTTGGTCGGACAGAACTATGGCTACACCTTC.

V and J are TRBV13 and TRBJ1-6, with a possible D match to TRBD1 (5 bases). Trimming left V 0 bases short and J 7 bases short, with 13 bases between. The CDR3 contains 16 residues. Germline V CDR1 and CDR2: PRHDT, FYEKMQ (reference sequence). The CDR3 loop is CASSLGEGKRNSPLHF. Here the CDR3 DNA reads TGTGCCAGCAGCTTAGGCGAGGGGAAGAGAAATTCACCCCTCCACTTT.

Many counts were recorded for this clonotype. The V gene is TRBV28, the J gene TRBJ1-1, with 9 bases aligning to TRBD1. V trimming: 5 bases; J trimming: 4 bases; junction bases outside the gene matches: 8. The CDR3 is made up of 15 amino acids. Germline V gives CDR1 MDHEN, CDR2 SYDVKM. CDR3 residues: CASSPPGQGFTEAFF. In DNA form, the CDR3 reads TGTGCCAGCAGTCCGCCGGGACAGGGATTCACTGAAGCTTTCTTT. Using reference TRBV28 and TRBJ1-1 for the parts outside the CDR3, the full variable domain is DVKVTQSSRYLVKRTGEKVFLECVQDMDHENMFWYRQDPGLGLRLIYFSYDVKMKEKGDIPEGYSVSREKKERFSLILESASTNQTSMYLCASSPPGQGFTEAFFGQGTRLTVV.

This clonotype was detected a few times. J is TRBJ1-2 and V is TRBV7-9; 9 bases align to TRBD1. Trimming removed 7 bases from V and 4 bases from J; junction bases left unmatched: 16. In germline, CDR1 is SEHNR, CDR2 FQNEAQ (reference sequence). The CDR3 spans 17 residues. CDR3 coding DNA: TGTGCCAGCACCCCTCCCGGGACAGGGCGGGTAGGCTATGGCTACACCTTC. Its protein is CASTPPGTGRVGYGYTF.

The V call is TRBV7-9, the J call TRBJ2-1, with D perhaps assigned TRBD1 or TRBD2 (5 bases each). The germline CDR1 and CDR2 sequences are SEHNR and FQNEAQ (reference sequence). This CDR3 region has 17 residues. V lost 2 bases and J 7 bases, leaving 21 bases between the germline ends. CDR3 nucleotide sequence: TGTGCCAGCAGCTTATATCCGGGGACGACCCCTGGGAATGAGCAGTTCTTC. Its translation is CASSLYPGTTPGNEQFF.

CDR3 region: CASSHSGVRQPQHF. The CDR3 bases are TGTGCCAGCAGTCACTCAGGGGTACGGCAGCCCCAGCATTTT. The chain uses TRBV12-3 or TRBV12-4 and TRBJ1-5; a weak D match, TRBD1 (6 bases). This CDR3 is 14 amino acids long. Between the trimmed V and J ends, which lost 5 bases and 7 bases, there was a span of 15 bases.

At least ten counts were recorded for this clonotype. This rearrangement joins TRBV7-2 to TRBJ2-2; no definite D call. There are 16 residues in the CDR3. CDR1 is SGHTA and CDR2 is FQGNSA in the germline V gene. V shed 2 bases and J shed 3 bases, with 13 bases lying between them. The CDR3 bases are TGTGCCAGCAGCTTATATCAACTACAGCACACCGGGGAGCTGTTTTTT. As protein: CASSLYQLQHTGELFF.

This clonotype appeared a few times. The chain links TRBV27 to TRBJ2-2; 7 positions agree with TRBD2. Germline V gene sequence: CDR1 MNHEY, CDR2 SMNVEV (reference sequence). The CDR3 loop spans 15 amino acids. The J segment lost 4 bases and the V segment lost 7 bases, leaving 9 bases of the junction unmatched. The CDR3 loop reads CASIFGREGTGELFF. The CDR3 DNA sequence: TGTGCCAGCATCTTCGGCAGGGAGGGCACCGGGGAGCTGTTTTTT.

This sequence joins TRBV7-9 and TRBJ1-2, with TRBD1 as a possible D gene (6 bases). V was cut by 5 bases and J by 8 bases, with 21 bases left in between. CDR3 length: 15 residues. Germline CDR1 reads SEHNR; CDR2 reads FQNEAQ (reference sequence). The CDR3 spells CASSHGRGGTGGYTF. The CDR3 DNA is TGTGCCAGCAGCCACGGAAGGGGGGGAACGGGCGGCTACACCTTC.

The chain couples TRBV3-1 to TRBJ2-5, with a tentative D call TRBD2 (6 bases). This CDR3 region has 15 residues. With 0 bases removed from V and 4 bases from J, the gap between germline ends came to 12 bases. Germline V gene sequence: CDR1 LGHDT, CDR2 YNNKEL (reference sequence). CDR3 sequence reads: CASSQDLGGTETQYF. The DNA for the CDR3 is TGTGCCAGCAGCCAAGATCTTGGAGGGACAGAGACCCAGTACTTC.

This clonotype has just a few counts. This sequence joins TRBV7-6 and TRBJ2-5, with 10 bases identical to TRBD1. The ends lost 2 bases at V and 6 bases at J; junction bases unmatched: 12. The CDR3 spans 17 residues. The germline V gene has CDR1 SGHVS and CDR2 FNYEAQ. CDR3: CASSLNSDRGLLKTQYF. In DNA form, the CDR3 reads TGTGCCAGCAGCTTAAACTCCGACAGGGGGCTCTTAAAGACCCAGTACTTC.

As to this clonotype: The CDR3 carries no conserved terminal phenylalanine or tryptophan, so it likely arises from a read error. The chain joins TRBV7-9 to TRBJ1-2; D uncertain. Germline CDR1 reads SEHNR; CDR2 reads FQNEAQ (reference sequence). V lost 5 bases and J 3 bases, leaving 10 bases between the germline ends. The CDR3 has 13 residues. As DNA, the CDR3 is TGTGCCAGCAGCCTCCCGGGAGACTATGGCTACACCTCC. The encoded protein is CASSLPGDYGYTS.

The rearrangement uses TRBV6-2 or TRBV6-3 and TRBJ1-1; D gene unclear. The V end was cut by 2 bases, the J end by 1 base, with 8 bases between. Germline-derived CDR1 and CDR2 are MNHEY and SVGEGT. The CDR3 totals 14 residues. CDR3 DNA sequence: TGTGCCAGCAGTTACATCGGCGGGAACACTGAAGCTTTCTTT. Translation gives CASSYIGGNTEAFF.

The chain combines TRBV10-3 with TRBJ2-5, with D perhaps matching TRBD2 (6 bases). Between the trimmed V and J ends, which lost 10 bases and 1 base, there was a span of 16 bases. The CDR3 extends over 14 amino acids. Germline CDR1 is ENHRY and CDR2 is SYGVKD. The CDR3 DNA reads as TGTGCCACTCTGGGAGGTCTCCCCCAAGAGACCCAGTACTTC. This encodes CATLGGLPQETQYF.

The chain uses TRBV12-3 or TRBV12-4 and TRBJ2-5; 11 nucleotides align to TRBD2. Germline trimming cut 4 bases from V and 0 bases from J; bases unmatched to any gene: 7. This CDR3 has 17 residues. CDR3 sequence (DNA): TGTGCCAGCAGTTCGACCACTAGCGGGGGATACCAAGAGACCCAGTACTTC. This encodes CASSSTTSGGYQETQYF.

This clonotype was counted at least ten times. The chain combines TRBV11-2 with TRBJ2-2; no firm D call. The length of the CDR3 is 12 residues. V was clipped by 3 bases and J by 6 bases, with 5 bases between them. Looked up from germline, CDR1 is SGHAT and CDR2 is FQNNGV. CDR3 sequence (DNA): TGTGCCAGCAGCTTTGTAGCCGGGGAGCTGTTTTTT. It specifies CASSFVAGELFF. The variable domain in full, completed from reference TRBV11-2 and TRBJ2-2, reads EAGVAQSPRYKIIEKRQSVAFWCNPISGHATLYWYQQILGQGPKLLIQFQNNGVVDDSQLPKDRFSAERLKGVDSTLKIQPAKLEDSAVYLCASSFVAGELFFGEGSRLTVL.

The V gene is TRBV13, the J gene TRBJ2-2; 8 nucleotides agree with TRBD2. The ends lost 1 base at V and 5 bases at J; junction bases unmatched: 9. The CDR3 is 17 amino acids. Germline CDR1 reads PRHDT; CDR2 reads FYEKMQ (reference sequence). CDR3 in DNA: TGTGCCAGCAGCTTAGTAGACGGGGGGGCCTGGACCGGGGAGCTGTTTTTT. It codes for CASSLVDGGAWTGELFF.